The entry below gives a single TCR beta chain sequence along with its context. The antigen is undetermined. There are 14 residues in the CDR3. The V end was cut by 4 bases, the J end by 4 bases, with 13 bases between. The germline V gene has CDR1 MDHEN and CDR2 SYDVKM. As handled by the study authors: Quality scores were absent from the junction-only immunoSEQ sequences, so filtering differed. The repertoire was sequenced with immunoSEQ multiplex PCR; TCRdb's copy has only in-frame clones and lacks some. The DNA gave D and trimming, while V, J and clone size come from that table. This table has about 2.5 million clones, about nine tenths appearing once. These data come from a study of shared clonotypes between healthy human individuals. Findings and limits, study-wide: Only blood was sampled, and tissue TCR repertoires likely differ from blood ones.

The receptor was isolated from a man between 18 and 29 years old in good health. Some clones in this sample may be carry-over from other donors' samples. Sequencing was performed on naive CD4+ T cells from PBMCs. Subset specified: CD45RA+ positively selected. The chain links TRBV28 to TRBJ1-2; D unclear. For the CDR3, the DNA is TGTGCCAGCAGTTCCCTGGACGTCGGCTATGGCTACACCTTC. Protein sequence: CASSSLDVGYGYTF.